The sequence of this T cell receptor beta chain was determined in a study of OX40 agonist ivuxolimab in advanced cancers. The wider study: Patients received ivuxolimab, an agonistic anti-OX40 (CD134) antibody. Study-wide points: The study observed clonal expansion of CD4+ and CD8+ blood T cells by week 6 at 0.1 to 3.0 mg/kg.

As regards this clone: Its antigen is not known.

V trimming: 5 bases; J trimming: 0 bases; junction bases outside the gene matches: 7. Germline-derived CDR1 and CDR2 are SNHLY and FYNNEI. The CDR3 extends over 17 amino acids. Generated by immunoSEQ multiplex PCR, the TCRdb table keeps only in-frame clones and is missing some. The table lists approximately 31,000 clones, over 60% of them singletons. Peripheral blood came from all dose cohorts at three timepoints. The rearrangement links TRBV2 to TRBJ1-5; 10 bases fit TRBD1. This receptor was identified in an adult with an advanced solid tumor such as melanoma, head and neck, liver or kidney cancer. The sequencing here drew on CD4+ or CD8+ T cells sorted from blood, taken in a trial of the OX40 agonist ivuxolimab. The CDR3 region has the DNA TGTGCCAGCAGTCCGGGACAGGGGATGAATAGCAATCAGCCCCAGCATTTT. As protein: CASSPGQGMNSNQPQHF.